This passage covers 2 T cell receptor beta chains from one sample sequenced in a study of technical replicates of blood from a handful of donors. Generated by immunoSEQ multiplex PCR, the TCRdb table keeps only in-frame clones and is missing some. The sample yields about 16,000 clones, approximately 89% seen once. The sample taken for sequencing was PBMCs. These receptors came from a human donor in good health.

The V and J genes are TRBV5-1 and TRBJ2-1; TRBD2 matches at 11 bases. With 4 bases clipped from V and 7 bases from J, the junction kept 7 bases outside the gene matches. CDR1 is SGHRS and CDR2 is YFSETQ in the germline V gene. The CDR3 is 15 residues long. CDR3 bases: TGCGCCAGCAGCGAACTAGCGGGAGCGAGGAATGAGCAGTTCTTC. It is translated as CASSELAGARNEQFF.

The CDR3 loop is CASSQELLASGYNEQFF. The CDR3 DNA is TGTGCCAGCAGCCAAGAACTTTTGGCTAGCGGATACAATGAGCAGTTCTTC. The gene calls are TRBV4-2 and TRBJ2-1, with 7 bases lining up with TRBD2. Germline values: CDR1 LGHNA, CDR2 YNFKEQ. The J segment lost 4 bases and the V segment lost 0 bases, leaving 9 bases of the junction unmatched. This CDR3 comprises 17 residues.